The TCR beta chain under discussion was sequenced for a study of beta chain features in type 1 diabetes. This clone was recorded at least ten times. Its antigen is not identified. The study reverse transcribed the entire isolated RNA, so it sequenced expressed TCRB transcripts. Measured with immunoSEQ multiplex PCR; TCRdb has only the in-frame clones, and not every one. The profile shows about 140,000 clones, less than 9% of them singletons. Averaging roughly 120 mL, one heparinised blood draw came from each individual donor. A CD45RO/CCR7/CD25/CD127/CD95/CD27 panel sorted naive, central memory, regulatory and stem cell-like memory CD4+ cells. General study points: Among patients, naive, central memory and Treg TCRB repertoires appeared more similar than among healthy donors. An over-representation of cells with high TCR expression could result from cDNA sequencing.

V was trimmed by 3 bases and J by 0 bases, leaving 9 bases between them. This CDR3 is 14 amino acids long. Germline loops: CDR1 SGDLS, CDR2 YYNGEE. V is TRBV9 and J is TRBJ1-1; D gene ambiguous. Sequencing was done on a sample of central memory CD4+ T cells from blood. The source is a woman between 25 and 40 years old in good health. The CDR3 DNA reads TGTGCCAGCAGCGCCGGGATTCTGAACACTGAAGCTTTCTTT. Its protein product is CASSAGILNTEAFF.